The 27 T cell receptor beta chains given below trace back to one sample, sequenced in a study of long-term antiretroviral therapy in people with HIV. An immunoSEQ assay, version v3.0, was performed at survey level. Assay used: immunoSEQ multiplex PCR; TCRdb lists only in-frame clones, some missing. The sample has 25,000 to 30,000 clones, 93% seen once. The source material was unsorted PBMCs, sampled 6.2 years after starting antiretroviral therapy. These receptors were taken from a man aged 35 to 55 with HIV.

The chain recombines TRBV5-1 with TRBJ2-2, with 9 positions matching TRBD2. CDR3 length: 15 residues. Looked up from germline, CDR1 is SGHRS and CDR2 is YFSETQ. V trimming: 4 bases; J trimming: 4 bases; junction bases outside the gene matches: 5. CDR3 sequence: CASSGWTSATGELFF. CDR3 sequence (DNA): TGCGCCAGCAGCGGGTGGACTAGCGCCACCGGGGAGCTGTTTTTT. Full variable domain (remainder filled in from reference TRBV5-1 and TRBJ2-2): KAGVTQTPRYLIKTRGQQVTLSCSPISGHRSVSWYQQTPGQGLQFLFEYFSETQRNKGNFPGRFSGRQFSNSRSEMNVSTLELGDSALYLCASSGWTSATGELFFGEGSRLTVL.

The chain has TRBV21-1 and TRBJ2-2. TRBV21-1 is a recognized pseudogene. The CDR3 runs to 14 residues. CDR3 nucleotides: TGTGCCAGCAGCTCCGGGACCCCAAATTCGGAGCTGTTTTTT. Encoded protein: CASSSGTPNSELFF.

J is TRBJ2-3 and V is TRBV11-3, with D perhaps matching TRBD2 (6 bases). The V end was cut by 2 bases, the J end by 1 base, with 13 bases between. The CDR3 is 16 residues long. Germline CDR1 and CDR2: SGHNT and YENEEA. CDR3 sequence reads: CASSLSGTAGTDTQYF. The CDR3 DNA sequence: TGTGCCAGCAGCTTAAGTGGGACTGCTGGCACAGATACGCAGTATTTT.

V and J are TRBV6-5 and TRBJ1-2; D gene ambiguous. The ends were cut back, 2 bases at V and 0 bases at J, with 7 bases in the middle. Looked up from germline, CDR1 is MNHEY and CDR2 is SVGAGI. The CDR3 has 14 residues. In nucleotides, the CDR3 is TGTGCCAGCAGTTACGGCGTTACTAACTATGGCTACACCTTC. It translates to CASSYGVTNYGYTF.

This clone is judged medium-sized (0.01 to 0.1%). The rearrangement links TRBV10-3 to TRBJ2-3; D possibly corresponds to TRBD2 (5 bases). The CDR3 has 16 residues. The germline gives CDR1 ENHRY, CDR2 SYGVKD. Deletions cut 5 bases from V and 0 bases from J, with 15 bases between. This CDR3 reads CAISSQMGGSTDTQYF. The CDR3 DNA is TGTGCCATCAGTAGCCAAATGGGCGGGAGCACAGATACGCAGTATTTT.

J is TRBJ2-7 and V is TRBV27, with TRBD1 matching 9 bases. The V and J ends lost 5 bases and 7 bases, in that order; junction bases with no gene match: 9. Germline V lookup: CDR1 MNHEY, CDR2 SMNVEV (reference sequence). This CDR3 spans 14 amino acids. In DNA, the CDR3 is TGTGCCAGCAGTCCCCGGGACAGGGCTAATGAGCAGTACTTC. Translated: CASSPRDRANEQYF.

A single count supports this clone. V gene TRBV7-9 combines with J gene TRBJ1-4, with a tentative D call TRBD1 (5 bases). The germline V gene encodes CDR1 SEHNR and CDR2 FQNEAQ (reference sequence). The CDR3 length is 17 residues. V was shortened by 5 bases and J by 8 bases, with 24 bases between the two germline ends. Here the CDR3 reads CASSPPSPGWGLEKLFF. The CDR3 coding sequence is TGTGCCAGCAGCCCCCCCTCCCCAGGGTGGGGTTTAGAAAAACTGTTTTTT. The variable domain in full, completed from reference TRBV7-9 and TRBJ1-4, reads DTGVSQNPRHKITKRGQNVTFRCDPISEHNRLYWYRQTLGQGPEFLTYFQNEAQLEKSRLLSDRFSAERPKGSFSTLEIQRTEQGDSAMYLCASSPPSPGWGLEKLFFGSGTQLSVL.

The CDR3 loop reads CASSSSPDRFSGELFF. Written as DNA, the CDR3 is TGTGCCAGCAGCTCGTCTCCTGACAGGTTTTCCGGGGAGCTGTTTTTT. The chain links TRBV7-3 to TRBJ2-2, with D tentatively TRBD1 (6 bases). V shed 4 bases and J shed 6 bases, with 18 bases lying between them. This CDR3 region has 16 residues. Germline V gene sequence: CDR1 SGHTA, CDR2 FQGTGA.

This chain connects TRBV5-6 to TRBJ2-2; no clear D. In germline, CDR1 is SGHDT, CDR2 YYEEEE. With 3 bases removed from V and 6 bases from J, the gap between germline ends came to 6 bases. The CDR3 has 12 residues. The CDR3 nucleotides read TGTGCCAGCAGCTCAGTACCCGGGGAGCTGTTTTTT. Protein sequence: CASSSVPGELFF.

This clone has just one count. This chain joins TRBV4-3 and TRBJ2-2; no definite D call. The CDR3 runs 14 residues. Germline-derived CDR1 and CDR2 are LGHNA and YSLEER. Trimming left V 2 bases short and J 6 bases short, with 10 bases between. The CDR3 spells CASSQSGGAGELFF. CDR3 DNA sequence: TGCGCCAGCAGCCAATCTGGTGGGGCCGGGGAGCTGTTTTTT.

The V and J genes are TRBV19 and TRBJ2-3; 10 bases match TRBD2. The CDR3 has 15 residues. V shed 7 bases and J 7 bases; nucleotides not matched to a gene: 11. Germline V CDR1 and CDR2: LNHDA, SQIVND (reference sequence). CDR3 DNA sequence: TGTGCCAGTACCCCCGGGGGGACTAGCGCGAATACGCAGTATTTT. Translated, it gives CASTPGGTSANTQYF.

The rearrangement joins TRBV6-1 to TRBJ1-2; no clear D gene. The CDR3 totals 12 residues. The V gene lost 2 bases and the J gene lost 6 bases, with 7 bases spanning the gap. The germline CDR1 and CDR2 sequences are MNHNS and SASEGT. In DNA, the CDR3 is TGTGCCAGCAGTGAAAACAGAGATGGCTACACCTTC. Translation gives CASSENRDGYTF.

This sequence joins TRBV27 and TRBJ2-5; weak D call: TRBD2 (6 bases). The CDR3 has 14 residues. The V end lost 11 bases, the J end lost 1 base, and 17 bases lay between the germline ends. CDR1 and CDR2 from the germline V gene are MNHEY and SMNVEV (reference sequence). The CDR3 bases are TGTGCCGCAGGGCCGATGGGAGGCCAAGAGACCCAGTACTTC. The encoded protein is CAAGPMGGQETQYF.

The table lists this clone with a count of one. This chain's CDR3 is CASSFGGSIETQYF. The CDR3 coding sequence is TGTGCCAGCAGCTTCGGGGGTAGCATTGAGACCCAGTACTTC. The chain has TRBV7-9 and TRBJ2-5; D possibly corresponds to TRBD2 (6 bases). The CDR3 sequence is 14 residues long. The V end was cut by 3 bases, the J end by 5 bases, with 13 bases between. CDR1 SEHNR and CDR2 FQNEAQ come from the germline V gene (reference sequence).

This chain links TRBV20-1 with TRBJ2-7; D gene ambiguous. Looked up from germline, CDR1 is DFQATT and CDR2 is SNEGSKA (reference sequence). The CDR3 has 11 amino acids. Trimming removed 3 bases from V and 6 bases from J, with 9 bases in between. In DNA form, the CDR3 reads TGCAGTGCTAGCCCAGTTATCGAGCAGTACTTC. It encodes CSASPVIEQYF.

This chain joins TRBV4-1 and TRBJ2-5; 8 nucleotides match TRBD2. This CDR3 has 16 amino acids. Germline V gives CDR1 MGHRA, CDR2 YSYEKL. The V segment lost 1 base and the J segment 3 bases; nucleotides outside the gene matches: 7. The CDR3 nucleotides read TGCGCCAGCAGCCAAGTTCCGGGCGGGGGGAAAGAGACCCAGTACTTC. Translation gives CASSQVPGGGKETQYF.

The CDR3 DNA sequence: TGTGCCAGCAGCTTGGCCGAGCGGGACGGCCCTGTCTACGAGCAGTACTTC. It encodes CASSLAERDGPVYEQYF. The chain recombines TRBV5-4 with TRBJ2-7, with 7 nucleotides matching TRBD2. Germline-derived CDR1 and CDR2 are SGHNT and YYREEE (reference sequence). The junction had 12 bases not matched to a gene; V was cut back by 0 bases and J by 3 bases. This CDR3 spans 17 amino acids.

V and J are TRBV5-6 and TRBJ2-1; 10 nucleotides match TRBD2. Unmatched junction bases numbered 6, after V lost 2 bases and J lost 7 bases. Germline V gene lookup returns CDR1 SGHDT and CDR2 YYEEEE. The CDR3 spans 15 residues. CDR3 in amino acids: CASSFKAGGPNEQFF. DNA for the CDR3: TGTGCCAGCAGCTTTAAAGCGGGAGGGCCTAATGAGCAGTTCTTC.

The DNA of the CDR3 is TGTGCCAGCAGCCAAGGATGGCTCGGAGCTTTCTTT. Its protein is CASSQGWLGAFF. The rearrangement links TRBV14 to TRBJ1-1; D is unclear. Germline CDR1 and CDR2: SGHDN and FVKESK. V was shortened by 1 base and J by 10 bases, with 10 bases between the two germline ends. The CDR3 sequence is 12 residues long.

CDR3 sequence: CASSLPSGRSDTQYF. CDR3 nucleotide sequence: TGTGCCAGCAGCTTACCTAGCGGGAGATCAGATACGCAGTATTTT. The chain uses TRBV7-2 and TRBJ2-3; 10 nucleotides agree with TRBD2. The CDR3 extends over 15 amino acids. The germline gives CDR1 SGHTA, CDR2 FQGNSA. V lost 2 bases, J lost 4 bases, and 3 bases stayed unmatched.

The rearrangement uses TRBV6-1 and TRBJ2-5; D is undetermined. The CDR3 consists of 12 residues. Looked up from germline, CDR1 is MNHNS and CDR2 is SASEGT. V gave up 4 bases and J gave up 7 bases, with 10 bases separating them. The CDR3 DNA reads TGTGCCAGCAGTGTGTCAGTTGGGACCCAGTACTTC. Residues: CASSVSVGTQYF.

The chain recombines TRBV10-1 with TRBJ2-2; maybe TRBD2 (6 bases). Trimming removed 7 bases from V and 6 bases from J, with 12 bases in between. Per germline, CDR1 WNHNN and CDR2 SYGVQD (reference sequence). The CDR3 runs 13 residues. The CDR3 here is CASTSGLAGELFF. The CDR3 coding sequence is TGCGCCAGCACCTCGGGACTCGCCGGGGAGCTGTTTTTT.

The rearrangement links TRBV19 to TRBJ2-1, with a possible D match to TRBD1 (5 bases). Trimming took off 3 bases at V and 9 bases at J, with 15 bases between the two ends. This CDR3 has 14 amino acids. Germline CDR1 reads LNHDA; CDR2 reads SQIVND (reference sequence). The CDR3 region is CASSIVTASGEQFF. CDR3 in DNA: TGTGCCAGTAGTATTGTGACAGCTTCGGGTGAGCAGTTCTTC. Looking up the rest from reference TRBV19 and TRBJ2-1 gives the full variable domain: DGGITQSPKYLFRKEGQNVTLSCEQNLNHDAMYWYRQDPGQGLRLIYYSQIVNDFQKGDIAEGYSVSREKKESFPLTVTSAQKNPTAFYLCASSIVTASGEQFFGPGTRLTVL.

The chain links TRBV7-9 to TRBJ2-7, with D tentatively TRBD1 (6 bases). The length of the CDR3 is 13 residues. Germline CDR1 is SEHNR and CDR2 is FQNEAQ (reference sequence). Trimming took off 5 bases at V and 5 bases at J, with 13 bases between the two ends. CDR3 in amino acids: CASSLTGTNEQYF. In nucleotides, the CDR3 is TGTGCCAGCAGCCTCACCGGGACAAACGAGCAGTACTTC.

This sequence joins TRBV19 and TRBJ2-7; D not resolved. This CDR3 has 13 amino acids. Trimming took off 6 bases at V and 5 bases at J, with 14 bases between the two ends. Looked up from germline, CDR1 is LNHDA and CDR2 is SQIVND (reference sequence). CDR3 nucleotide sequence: TGTGCCAGTAGCGTAGGCCCGTGGAACGAGCAGTACTTC. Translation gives CASSVGPWNEQYF.

CDR3 sequence (DNA): TGTGCCAGCAGTTTTCTAGCGGGCACAGATACGCAGTATTTT. Translating it yields CASSFLAGTDTQYF. The chain links TRBV28 to TRBJ2-3; 7 bases are a match to TRBD2. Per germline, CDR1 MDHEN and CDR2 SYDVKM. The CDR3 totals 14 residues. V gave up 3 bases and J gave up 1 base; unmatched junction bases: 1. Variable domain in full (rest from reference TRBV28 and TRBJ2-3): DVKVTQSSRYLVKRTGEKVFLECVQDMDHENMFWYRQDPGLGLRLIYFSYDVKMKEKGDIPEGYSVSREKKERFSLILESASTNQTSMYLCASSFLAGTDTQYFGPGTRLTVL.

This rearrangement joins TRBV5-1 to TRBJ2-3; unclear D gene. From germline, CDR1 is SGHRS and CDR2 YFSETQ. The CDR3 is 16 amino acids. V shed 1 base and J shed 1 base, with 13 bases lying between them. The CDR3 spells CASSLLGRMGTDTQYF. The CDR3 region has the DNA TGCGCCAGCAGCTTGCTAGGGCGGATGGGCACAGATACGCAGTATTTT. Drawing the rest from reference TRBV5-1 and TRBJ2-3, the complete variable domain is KAGVTQTPRYLIKTRGQQVTLSCSPISGHRSVSWYQQTPGQGLQFLFEYFSETQRNKGNFPGRFSGRQFSNSRSEMNVSTLELGDSALYLCASSLLGRMGTDTQYFGPGTRLTVL.